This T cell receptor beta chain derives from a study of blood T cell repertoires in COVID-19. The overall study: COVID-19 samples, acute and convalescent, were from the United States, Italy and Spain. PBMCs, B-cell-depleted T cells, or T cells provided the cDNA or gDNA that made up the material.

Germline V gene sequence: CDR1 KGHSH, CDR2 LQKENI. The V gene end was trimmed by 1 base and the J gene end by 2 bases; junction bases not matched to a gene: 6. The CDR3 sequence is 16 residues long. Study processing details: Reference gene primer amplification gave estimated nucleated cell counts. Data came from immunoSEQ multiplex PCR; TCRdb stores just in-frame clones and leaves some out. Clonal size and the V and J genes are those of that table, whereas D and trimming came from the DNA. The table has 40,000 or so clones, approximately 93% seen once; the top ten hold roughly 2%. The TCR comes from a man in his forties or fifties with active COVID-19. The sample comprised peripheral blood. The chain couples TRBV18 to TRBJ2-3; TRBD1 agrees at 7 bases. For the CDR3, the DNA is TGTGCCAGCTCACCACTTACAGGGGCGAACACAGATACGCAGTATTTT. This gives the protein CASSPLTGANTDTQYF.